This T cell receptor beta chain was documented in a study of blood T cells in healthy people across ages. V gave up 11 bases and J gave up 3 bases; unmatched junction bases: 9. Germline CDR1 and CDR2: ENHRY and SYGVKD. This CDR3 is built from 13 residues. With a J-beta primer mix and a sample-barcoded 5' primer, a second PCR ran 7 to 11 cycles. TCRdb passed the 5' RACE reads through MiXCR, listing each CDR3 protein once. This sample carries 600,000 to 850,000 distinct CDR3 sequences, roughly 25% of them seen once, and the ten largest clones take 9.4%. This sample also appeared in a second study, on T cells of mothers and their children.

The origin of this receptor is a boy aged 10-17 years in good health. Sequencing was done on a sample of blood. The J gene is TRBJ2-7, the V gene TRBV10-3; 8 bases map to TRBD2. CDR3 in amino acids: CAHGQAGGYEQYF. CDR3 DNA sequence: TGTGCCCACGGGCAGGCGGGAGGCTACGAGCAGTACTTC.